This is a list of T cell receptor beta chains from one sample in a study of glioma-infiltrating T cells after dendritic cell vaccination. The assay was immunoSEQ multiplex PCR, and TCRdb's table has in-frame clones only and misses some. The repertoire holds over 80,000 clones, around 90% seen once, with approximately 3.2% in the top ten. The starting material was blood, obtained before dendritic cell vaccination. The origin of the receptors is a human donor with glioblastoma. The CDR3 runs from the conserved cysteine through the conserved F or W. The order of the fields is J gene, clone size, D gene, V gene, CDR3 protein, CDR3 DNA. D genes are given only for firm matches. Expanded clones get a size class; other rows say once, few or many, or leave the size out.

TRBJ2-5,NA,TRBD1,TRBV5-1,CASSLGARGRETQYF,TGCGCCAGCAGCTTAGGCGCGAGGGGGCGAGAGACCCAGTACTTC
TRBJ2-3,NA,NA,TRBV7-7,CASSRRGRTDTQYF,TGTGCTAGCAGCCGCAGGGGTCGCACAGATACGCAGTATTTT
TRBJ2-5,NA,NA,TRBV21-1,CASKGDGKQRETQYF,TGTGCCAGCAAGGGGGACGGCAAGCAAAGGGAGACCCAGTACTTC
TRBJ2-3,NA,TRBD1,TRBV13,CASRGTGSTDTQYF,TGTGCCAGCAGAGGGACAGGGAGCACAGATACGCAGTATTTT
TRBJ2-3,NA,NA,TRBV29-1,CSVEEGGTDTQYF,TGCAGCGTTGAAGAGGGAGGCACAGATACGCAGTATTTT
TRBJ1-1,NA,NA,TRBV19,CASNSDFEAFF,TGTGCCAGTAATTCCGACTTTGAAGCTTTCTTT
TRBJ1-4,NA,NA,TRBV18,CASSPQTGRTNEKLFF,TGTGCCAGCTCACCACAAACAGGGAGAACTAATGAAAAACTGTTTTTT
TRBJ2-2,NA,NA,TRBV6-5,CASRYQTQAGTGELFF,TGTGCCAGCAGATACCAGACACAGGCGGGGACCGGGGAGCTGTTTTTT
TRBJ2-5,NA,TRBD2,TRBV30,CAWSGETSGRGETQYF,TGTGCCTGGAGTGGGGAGACTAGCGGGAGGGGTGAGACCCAGTACTTC
TRBJ2-7,once,TRBD2,TRBV6-6,CASSLPGGRREQYF,TGTGCCAGCAGTCTACCGGGAGGACGGCGAGAGCAGTACTTC
TRBJ1-4,NA,TRBD1,TRBV19,CASAELTGGVEKLFF,TGTGCCAGCGCGGAACTTACAGGGGGCGTGGAAAAACTGTTTTTT
TRBJ2-1,NA,TRBD2,TRBV4-1,CASSPLAGGPYNEQFF,TGCGCCAGCAGCCCACTAGCGGGGGGCCCCTACAATGAGCAGTTCTTC
TRBJ2-2,NA,NA,TRBV29-1,CSVRRAWAGELFF,TGCAGCGTTCGGAGGGCATGGGCCGGGGAGCTGTTTTTT
TRBJ2-7,NA,TRBD2,TRBV7-3,CASSPSGGDEQYF,TGTGCCAGCAGCCCAAGTGGGGGGGACGAGCAGTACTTC
TRBJ2-3,NA,TRBD2,TRBV5-6,CASSLVSGGDTQYF,TGTGCCAGCAGCTTGGTTAGCGGGGGTGATACGCAGTATTTT
TRBJ1-2,NA,NA,TRBV18,CASSPDSNYGYTF,TGTGCCAGCTCACCCGACAGTAACTATGGCTACACCTTC
TRBJ1-2,once,NA,TRBV25-1,CASSESGGGYTF,TGTGCCAGCAGTGAATCGGGGGGAGGCTACACCTTC
TRBJ1-1,NA,TRBD1,TRBV13,CASSFQGAVNTEAFF,TGTGCCAGCAGCTTCCAGGGGGCGGTGAACACTGAAGCTTTCTTT
TRBJ1-5,NA,NA,TRBV19,CASSYQGGNQPQHF,TGTGCCAGTAGTTATCAGGGTGGCAATCAGCCCCAGCATTTT
TRBJ1-2,NA,NA,TRBV5-6,CASSVARGGVYYGYTF,TGTGCCAGCAGCGTGGCCCGGGGGGGAGTCTACTATGGCTACACCTTC
TRBJ2-1,NA,TRBD2,TRBV9,CASSPRLAGVNEQFF,TGTGCCAGCAGCCCTCGACTAGCGGGAGTAAATGAGCAGTTCTTC
TRBJ1-5,NA,NA,TRBV10-2,CASSETGYSNQPQHF,TGCGCCAGCAGTGAGACAGGGTATAGCAATCAGCCCCAGCATTTT
TRBJ2-5,NA,TRBD2,TRBV6-6,CASRPQLAGSGETQYF,TGTGCCAGCAGGCCCCAGCTAGCGGGATCCGGAGAGACCCAGTACTTC
TRBJ2-5,NA,NA,TRBV30,CAWSHQGLETQYF,TGTGCCTGGAGTCACCAGGGGTTAGAGACCCAGTACTTC
TRBJ2-5,NA,NA,TRBV6-6,CASSPTRAGEQYF,TGTGCCAGCAGTCCCACGAGGGCGGGTGAGCAGTACTTC
TRBJ2-7,NA,NA,TRBV6-1,CASSVRPSRGFSYEQYF,TGTGCCAGCAGTGTTAGGCCGTCCAGGGGATTTTCCTACGAGCAGTACTTC
TRBJ2-5,NA,TRBD2,TRBV6-1,CASSWSPGGETQYF,TGTGCCAGCAGTTGGTCCCCCGGGGGGGAGACCCAGTACTTC
TRBJ2-2,NA,TRBD2,TRBV7-9,CASSLEVLAGRLGELFF,TGTGCCAGCAGCTTAGAGGTTCTAGCGGGGCGGCTCGGGGAGCTGTTTTTT
TRBJ2-5,NA,TRBD1,TRBV19,CASSATGGTQETQYF,TGTGCCAGTAGTGCGACAGGGGGGACCCAAGAGACCCAGTACTTC
TRBJ1-5,NA,NA,TRBV19,CASKEGRYSNQPQHF,TGTGCCAGTAAAGAGGGTCGTTATAGCAATCAGCCCCAGCATTTT
TRBJ2-7,NA,TRBD2,TRBV5-1,CASSGTGLAGGASYEQYF,TGCGCCAGCAGCGGGACTGGACTAGCGGGAGGTGCCTCCTACGAGCAGTACTTC
TRBJ2-5,NA,TRBD1,TRBV15,CATRDRGTRGETQYF,TGTGCCACCAGGGACAGGGGTACCCGGGGAGAGACCCAGTACTTC
TRBJ2-1,NA,TRBD1,TRBV6-1,CASSDGQGIDEQFF,TGTGCCAGCAGTGATGGACAGGGGATCGATGAGCAGTTCTTC
TRBJ2-3,NA,NA,TRBV4-1,CASSQGGLGADTQYF,TGCGCCAGCAGCCAAGGCGGGCTTGGGGCAGATACGCAGTATTTT
TRBJ2-6,once,TRBD1,TRBV18,CASSPPTGLGANVLTF,TGTGCCAGCTCACCACCGACAGGGCTAGGGGCCAACGTCCTGACTTTC